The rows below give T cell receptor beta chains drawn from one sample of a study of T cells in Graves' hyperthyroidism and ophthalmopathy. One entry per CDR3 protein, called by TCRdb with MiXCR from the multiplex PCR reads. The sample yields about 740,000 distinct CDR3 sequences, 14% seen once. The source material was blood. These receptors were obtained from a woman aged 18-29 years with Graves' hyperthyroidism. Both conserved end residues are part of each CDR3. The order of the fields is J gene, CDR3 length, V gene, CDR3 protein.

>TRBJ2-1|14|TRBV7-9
CASSLGTAYNEQFF
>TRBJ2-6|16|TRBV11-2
CASSLGTGSGANVLTF
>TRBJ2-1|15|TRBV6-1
CASSSKRVDYNEQFF
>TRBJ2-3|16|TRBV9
CASSVEYFRAADTQYF
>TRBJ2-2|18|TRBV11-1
CASSLEVGGRGNTGELFF
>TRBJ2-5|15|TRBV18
CASSDRQFGRETQYF
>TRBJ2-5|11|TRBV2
CASRGERTQYF
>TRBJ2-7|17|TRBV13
CASRPSDSSGTPYEQYF
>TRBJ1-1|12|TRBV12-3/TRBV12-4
CASRSEGTEAFF
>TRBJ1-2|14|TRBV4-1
CASSQVGQGSGYTF
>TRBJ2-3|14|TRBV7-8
CASSPWTNTDTQYF
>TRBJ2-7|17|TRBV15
CATSREGFPGGAYEQYF
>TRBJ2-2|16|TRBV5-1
CASSLLGGGNTGELFF
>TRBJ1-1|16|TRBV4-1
CASSQGLGTGDIEAFF
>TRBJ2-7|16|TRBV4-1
CASSQAYFVPSYEQYF
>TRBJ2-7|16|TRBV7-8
CTSSLDDPSPPYEQYF
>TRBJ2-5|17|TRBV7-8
CASRKGDLLRKQETQYF
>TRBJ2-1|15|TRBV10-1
CASSEKVAAIYEQFF
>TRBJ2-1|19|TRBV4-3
CASSQGILASGPTENEQFF
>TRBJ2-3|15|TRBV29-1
CSGTPLGGPTDTQYF
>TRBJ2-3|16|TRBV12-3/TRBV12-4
CASSSGERRGTDTQYF
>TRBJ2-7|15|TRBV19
CASSMGSASTYEQYF
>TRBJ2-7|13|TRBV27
CASSLVRSSEQYF
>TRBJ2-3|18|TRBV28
CASSSTSMGGGPGDTQYF
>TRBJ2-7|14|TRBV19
CASSIGPGTYEQYF
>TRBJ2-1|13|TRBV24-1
CATSAHGYNEQFF
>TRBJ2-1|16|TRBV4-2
CASSQDSASGYNEQFF
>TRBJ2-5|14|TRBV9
CASSGVHTTGTQYF
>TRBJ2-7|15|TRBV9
CASSVAGTISYEQYF
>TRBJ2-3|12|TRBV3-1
CASSQREDTQYF
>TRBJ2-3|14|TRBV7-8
CASSLEPETDTQYF
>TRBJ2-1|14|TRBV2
CASRAGLAVYEQFF
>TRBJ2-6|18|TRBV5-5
CASSPRDRGISGANVLTF
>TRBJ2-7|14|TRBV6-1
CASSYLGGSYEQYF
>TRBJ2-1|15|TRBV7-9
CASSLSGSDSDEQFF
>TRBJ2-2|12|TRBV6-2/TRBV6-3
CASRHNTGELFF
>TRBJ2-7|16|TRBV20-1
CSARDWEATPRDEQYF
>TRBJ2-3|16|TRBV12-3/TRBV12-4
CASSLVSNTITDTQYF
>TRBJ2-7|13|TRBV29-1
CSVESGSSYEQYF
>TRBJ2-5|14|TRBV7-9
CASSTAGLQETQYF
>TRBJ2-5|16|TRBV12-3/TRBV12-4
CASSSYGTGDQETQYF
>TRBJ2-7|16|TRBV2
CASSEALAGGRDEQYF
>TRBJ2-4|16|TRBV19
CASSTGLAAAKNIQYF
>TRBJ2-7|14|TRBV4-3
CASSQDWTSYEQYF
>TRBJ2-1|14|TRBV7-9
CASSCPGTYNEQFF
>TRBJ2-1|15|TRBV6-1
CASRALAVSYNEQFF
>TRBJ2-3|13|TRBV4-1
CASSGPSTDTQYF
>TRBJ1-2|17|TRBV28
CASSSHLGRRGDYGYTF
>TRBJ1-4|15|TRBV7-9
CASSRRRGQDEKLFF
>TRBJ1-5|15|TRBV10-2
CASSESDISNQPQHF